The 4 T cell receptor beta chains given below trace back to one sample, sequenced in a study of PD-1 blockade in classical Hodgkin lymphoma. Each and every patient relapsed after autologous stem cell transplantation, and patients got differing brentuximab vedotin exposure. Measured with immunoSEQ multiplex PCR; TCRdb has only the in-frame clones, and not every one. The sample contains more than 25,000 clones, just over 70% of which appear only once. Sequencing was performed on peripheral blood mononuclear cells (PBMCs), taken before the second cycle of nivolumab. The receptor source for this set is a human donor with classical Hodgkin lymphoma.

V is TRBV7-2 and J is TRBJ2-7, with 7 bases lining up with TRBD2. Looked up from germline, CDR1 is SGHTA and CDR2 is FQGNSA. V gave up 5 bases and J gave up 6 bases; unmatched junction bases: 10. The CDR3 is 14 amino acids. CDR3 in amino acids: CASSPREGGFEQYF. CDR3 DNA sequence: TGTGCCAGCAGCCCCAGGGAGGGAGGGTTCGAGCAGTACTTC.

V and J are TRBV29-1 and TRBJ2-2; 8 nucleotides match TRBD1. V lost 7 bases, J lost 2 bases, and 3 bases stayed unmatched. This CDR3 spans 13 amino acids. Germline V gives CDR1 SQVTM, CDR2 ANQGSEA. Written as DNA, the CDR3 is TGCAGCGCCGGACAGGGAAACACCGGGGAGCTGTTTTTT. Translated: CSAGQGNTGELFF.

The sample holds one count of this clone. This sequence joins TRBV28 and TRBJ1-1; 7 bases match TRBD1. The germline V gene encodes CDR1 MDHEN and CDR2 SYDVKM. Trimming took 6 bases from V and 4 from J; bases not matched to a gene: 2. The CDR3 consists of 12 residues. CDR3 coding DNA: TGTGCCAGCAGAGACAGGGTCACTGAAGCTTTCTTT. Translation gives CASRDRVTEAFF. Based on the CDR3 plus reference TRBV28 and TRBJ1-1, the full variable domain is DVKVTQSSRYLVKRTGEKVFLECVQDMDHENMFWYRQDPGLGLRLIYFSYDVKMKEKGDIPEGYSVSREKKERFSLILESASTNQTSMYLCASRDRVTEAFFGQGTRLTVV.

The CDR3 region has the DNA TGTGCCAGCAGCCACTCTCACCCGGGGTCACCTAACACTGAAGCTTTCTTT. Translated, it gives CASSHSHPGSPNTEAFF. The chain is built from TRBV27 and TRBJ1-1, with unresolved D. Germline loops: CDR1 MNHEY, CDR2 SMNVEV (reference sequence). The CDR3 totals 17 residues. The V gene lost 6 bases and the J gene lost 2 bases, with 22 bases spanning the gap.